A single sample gave rise to the 9 T cell receptor beta chains below, sequenced in a study of shared clonotypes between healthy human individuals (TCRdb year 2020). Libraries were prepared through the immunoSEQ multiplex PCR assay. Entries here come from immuneACCESS through TCRdb and include only in-frame sequences with V and J called. Some clones fail to appear in such tables; in the studies checked, an unresolved V gene covers under half of the shortfall, and the cause of the remainder is unknown. Across this sample there are about 450,000 clones, with 70% to 80% seen only once. The top ten clonotypes cover about 12% of the sample. The sample comprised PBMCs. These receptors all come from a woman aged 40 to 50 in good health. Some clones in this sample may be carry-over from other donors' samples.

The count of this clone is one. The chain links TRBV7-3 to TRBJ2-1, with D perhaps TRBD1 or TRBD2 (5 bases each). V lost 5 bases and J lost 10, with 18 bases in between. This CDR3 is 14 amino acids long. Germline V gene data show CDR1 as SGHTA and CDR2 as FQGTGA. As DNA, the CDR3 is TGTGCCAGCAGCCGCCCGGGTCCCGAGGGGGAGCAGTTCTTC. Amino acid sequence: CASSRPGPEGEQFF.

The chain employs TRBV9 and TRBJ2-3; 9 bases are a match to TRBD2. Losses at the gene ends were 0 bases for V and 2 bases for J; bases not matched to a gene: 19. From germline, CDR1 is SGDLS and CDR2 YYNGEE. This CDR3 spans 21 amino acids. The CDR3 is CASSVGAATGSLAGYTDTQYF. CDR3 nucleotide sequence: TGTGCCAGCAGCGTAGGTGCCGCAACAGGGTCACTAGCGGGTTACACAGATACGCAGTATTTT. The full variable domain, rest sourced from reference TRBV9 and TRBJ2-3, is DSGVTQTPKHLITATGQRVTLRCSPRSGDLSVYWYQQSLDQGLQFLIQYYNGEERAKGNILERFSAQQFPDLHSELNLSSLELGDSALYFCASSVGAATGSLAGYTDTQYFGPGTRLTVL.

The chain combines TRBV14 with TRBJ2-1, with D possibly matching TRBD2 (6 bases). Germline lookup yields CDR1 SGHDN and CDR2 FVKESK. This CDR3 region has 14 residues. V was clipped by 2 bases and J by 5 bases, with 10 bases between them. CDR3 region: CASSQLLADNEQFF. CDR3 DNA sequence: TGTGCCAGCAGCCAATTACTAGCAGACAATGAGCAGTTCTTC.

This chain uses TRBV11-2 with TRBJ2-5; weak D call: TRBD2 (6 bases). CDR3 length equals 14 residues. V lost 1 base to trimming and J lost 11 bases, with 17 bases between them. In germline, CDR1 is SGHAT, CDR2 FQNNGV. CDR3 loop: CASSLAPTSGEQYF. In DNA form, the CDR3 reads TGTGCCAGCAGCTTAGCCCCGACTTCGGGGGAGCAGTACTTC.

The chain links TRBV7-3 to TRBJ2-1, with 7 bases lining up with TRBD2. Trimming removed 5 bases from V and 8 bases from J; junction bases left unmatched: 6. There are 13 residues in the CDR3. Germline V lookup: CDR1 SGHTA, CDR2 FQGTGA. CDR3 nucleotide sequence: TGTGCCAGCAGCCACACGGGAGGAGATGAGCAGTTCTTC. Translation: CASSHTGGDEQFF.

The V call is TRBV29-1, the J call TRBJ2-1; either TRBD1 or TRBD2 may fit D (5 bases each). Germline CDR1 SQVTM, CDR2 ANQGSEA. CDR3 length: 14 amino acids. V was pared by 3 bases and J by 3 bases, with 12 bases between. Here the CDR3 DNA reads TGCAGCGTTGAGGGGGAAGGGAACTACAATGAGCAGTTCTTC. Residues: CSVEGEGNYNEQFF.

The rearrangement joins TRBV7-9 to TRBJ2-3; 7 bases fit TRBD1. The CDR3 length is 14 residues. V dropped 2 bases and J dropped 4; count of bases not matched to a gene: 3. The V gene's germline CDR1 is SEHNR and CDR2 FQNEAQ (reference sequence). The CDR3 nucleotides are TGTGCCAGCAGCTTAACGACAGGGCCAGATACGCAGTATTTT. Its protein product is CASSLTTGPDTQYF.

Note on this clone: The sample carries other DNA sequences with the same CDR3. This rearrangement joins TRBV27 to TRBJ2-5; either TRBD1 or TRBD2 may supply D (6 bases each). V was clipped by 1 base and J by 2 bases, with 8 bases between them. The CDR3 runs 14 residues. Germline V gene sequence: CDR1 MNHEY, CDR2 SMNVEV (reference sequence). In nucleotides, the CDR3 is TGTGCCAGCAGTTTATGGGGGGCACAAGAGACCCAGTACTTC. The encoded protein is CASSLWGAQETQYF.

Regarding this clone: Within the sample, other DNA sequences also encode this same CDR3. This chain connects TRBV7-9 to TRBJ2-6; no firm D call. This CDR3 spans 16 amino acids. Looked up from germline, CDR1 is SEHNR and CDR2 is FQNEAQ (reference sequence). Trimming removed 1 base from V and 0 bases from J, with 7 bases in between. The CDR3 DNA is TGTGCCAGCAGCTTAGTTGGCGGCTCTGGGGCCAACGTCCTGACTTTC. It encodes CASSLVGGSGANVLTF.